One sample yielded the 27 T cell receptor beta chains listed below, sequenced in a study of blood T cell repertoires in COVID-19. Here immunoSEQ multiplex PCR was the method, and the copy in TCRdb shows in-frame clones only, minus some. The data hold 99,000 or so clones, with over 65% observed a single time. Sequencing input: peripheral blood. The source is a man in his 60s with acute or convalescent COVID-19.

This sequence joins TRBV28 and TRBJ1-1; TRBD1 aligns across 7 bases. The CDR3 runs 14 residues. The V and J ends lost 6 bases and 1 base, in that order; junction bases with no gene match: 5. Germline V gene sequence: CDR1 MDHEN, CDR2 SYDVKM. CDR3 sequence reads: CASSRGQQNTEAFF. The CDR3 bases are TGTGCCAGCAGCCGGGGACAGCAGAACACTGAAGCTTTCTTT.

This chain connects TRBV6-5 to TRBJ2-3, with 8 bases lining up with TRBD1. After removal of 5 bases from V and 9 bases from J, the junction contained 4 bases not matched to a gene. The germline gives CDR1 MNHEY, CDR2 SVGAGI. This CDR3 is 12 amino acids long. CDR3 in DNA: TGTGCCAGCAGTCAGGGGGCCGGGACGCAGTATTTT. Translated, it gives CASSQGAGTQYF.

The rearrangement uses TRBV18 and TRBJ2-2, with TRBD1 matching over 7 bases. This CDR3 comprises 16 residues. J was trimmed by 1 base and V by 5 bases; bases with no gene match: 7. Germline values: CDR1 KGHSH, CDR2 LQKENI. The CDR3 bases are TGTGCCAGCTCAGCTACCGGGACAGAGAACACCGGGGAGCTGTTTTTT. Protein: CASSATGTENTGELFF.

V and J are TRBV7-6 and TRBJ1-5; TRBD1 matches at 7 bases. The CDR3 loop spans 17 amino acids. V shed 1 base and J 3 bases; nucleotides not matched to a gene: 9. Per germline, CDR1 SGHVS and CDR2 FNYEAQ. The CDR3 region has the DNA TGTGCCAGCAGCTTAGGGGGTCCGGGACAGAACAATCAGCCCCAGCATTTT. It codes for CASSLGGPGQNNQPQHF.

The chain has TRBV5-6 and TRBJ2-1, with TRBD2 matching over 9 bases. V shed 1 base, J shed 8 bases, and the junction held 7 bases outside the gene matches. Germline CDR1 SGHDT, CDR2 YYEEEE. The CDR3 sequence is 15 residues long. The CDR3 DNA reads as TGTGCCAGCAGCTTGACCCTAGCGGGAAGGGATGAGCAGTTCTTC. It yields the protein CASSLTLAGRDEQFF.

The chain recombines TRBV12-3 or TRBV12-4 with TRBJ1-1; the match to TRBD1 covers 7 bases. Trimming cost V 2 bases and J 11 bases; bases outside gene matches: 5. This CDR3 has 12 amino acids. CDR3 bases: TGTGCCAGCAGTTTACCAGGGGGTTGGGCTTTCTTT. Translated, it gives CASSLPGGWAFF.

The chain employs TRBV6-5 and TRBJ2-3; D might be TRBD1 (5 bases). Germline values: CDR1 MNHEY, CDR2 SVGAGI. This CDR3 region has 14 residues. V lost 7 bases to trimming and J lost 5 bases, with 16 bases between them. The CDR3 protein is CASNAAGWIDTQYF. Written as DNA, the CDR3 is TGTGCCAGCAATGCGGCAGGGTGGATAGATACGCAGTATTTT.

The genes are TRBV13 and TRBJ2-3; 9 bases map to TRBD2. In germline, CDR1 is PRHDT, CDR2 FYEKMQ (reference sequence). After removal of 6 bases from V and 1 base from J, the junction contained 11 bases not matched to a gene. The CDR3 runs to 17 residues. The CDR3 reads CASRKERASGGTDTQYF. The CDR3 DNA reads as TGTGCCAGCAGGAAGGAGAGGGCTAGCGGGGGCACAGATACGCAGTATTTT.

This clone has a handful of counts. The conserved phenylalanine or tryptophan is not found at the CDR3 terminus, so this likely reflects a read error. The DNA is left out, because the CDR3 cannot be placed on it with certainty; the CDR3 is given as TCRdb lists it. CDR3 sequence reads: CASSDFLAGVPSAL. The V call is TRBV2, the J call TRBJ2-7; TRBD2, the table's D call, lacks a check against the DNA. 14 amino acids form the CDR3, both terminal residues included. CDR1 and CDR2 from the germline V gene are SNHLY and FYNNEI.

V gene TRBV6-1 combines with J gene TRBJ2-1; possibly TRBD2 for D (5 bases). Germline-derived CDR1 and CDR2 are MNHNS and SASEGT. This CDR3 contains 12 residues. Trimming removed 1 base at V and 15 bases at J, with 13 bases between. The DNA of the CDR3 is TGTGCCAGCAGTGAAGGAAGTACCGGACTGTTCTTC. Its translation: CASSEGSTGLFF.

This clone was counted once. The rearrangement uses TRBV5-1 and TRBJ2-2; 10 nucleotides line up with TRBD1. Germline V gives CDR1 SGHRS, CDR2 YFSETQ. The J segment lost 3 bases and the V segment lost 3 bases, leaving 2 bases of the junction unmatched. The CDR3 extends over 15 amino acids. This CDR3 reads CASSSGTGDTGELFF. In nucleotides, the CDR3 is TGCGCCAGCAGCTCCGGGACAGGGGACACCGGGGAGCTGTTTTTT.

The chain employs TRBV19 and TRBJ2-1, with 14 bases fitting TRBD2. Looked up from germline, CDR1 is LNHDA and CDR2 is SQIVND (reference sequence). Unmatched junction bases numbered 8, after V lost 1 base and J lost 6 bases. The CDR3 consists of 18 residues. In nucleotides, the CDR3 is TGTGCCAGTAGTATAGTTCTTTCGGGGACTAGCGGGAGCAATGAGCAGTTCTTC. Protein: CASSIVLSGTSGSNEQFF. The whole variable domain, remainder taken from reference TRBV19 and TRBJ2-1, is DGGITQSPKYLFRKEGQNVTLSCEQNLNHDAMYWYRQDPGQGLRLIYYSQIVNDFQKGDIAEGYSVSREKKESFPLTVTSAQKNPTAFYLCASSIVLSGTSGSNEQFFGPGTRLTVL.

The V gene is TRBV9, the J gene TRBJ1-1; D is unresolved. The CDR3 contains 14 residues. V dropped 4 bases and J dropped 1 base, with 11 bases sitting between them. From germline, CDR1 is SGDLS and CDR2 YYNGEE. CDR3 sequence reads: CASSLRQENTEAFF. The CDR3, as DNA: TGTGCCAGCAGCCTCCGGCAGGAGAACACTGAAGCTTTCTTT.

This clone came up once. V and J are TRBV3-1 (or the pseudogene TRBV3-2) and TRBJ2-5; 14 bases fit TRBD2. This CDR3 contains 21 residues. Germline V CDR1 and CDR2: LGHDT, YNNKEL (reference sequence). J gave up 2 bases and V 2 bases, and 16 bases lay outside the gene matches. Here the CDR3 reads CASSQRGLAGGMKAGQETQYF. In DNA, the CDR3 is TGTGCCAGCAGCCAAAGAGGACTAGCGGGAGGAATGAAGGCGGGACAAGAGACCCAGTACTTC.

The chain combines TRBV30 with TRBJ2-4; D perhaps matches TRBD2 (5 bases). Germline CDR1 is GTSNPN and CDR2 is SVGIG (reference sequence). The V and J ends lost 0 bases and 8 bases respectively, with 11 bases between them. This CDR3 spans 13 amino acids. The CDR3 here is CAWSVGLTDIQYF. The CDR3 coding sequence is TGTGCCTGGAGTGTAGGACTTACGGACATTCAGTACTTC.

The gene calls are TRBV9 and TRBJ2-7; 10 nucleotides line up with TRBD2. CDR1 is SGDLS, CDR2 YYNGEE, per germline. V lost 0 bases to trimming and J lost 6 bases; unmatched junction nucleotides: 12. This CDR3 contains 17 residues. The CDR3 here is CASSVGPSGRGDSEQYF. The CDR3, as DNA: TGTGCCAGCAGCGTAGGACCTAGCGGGAGAGGAGACAGCGAGCAGTACTTC. The full variable domain, rest sourced from reference TRBV9 and TRBJ2-7, is DSGVTQTPKHLITATGQRVTLRCSPRSGDLSVYWYQQSLDQGLQFLIQYYNGEERAKGNILERFSAQQFPDLHSELNLSSLELGDSALYFCASSVGPSGRGDSEQYFGPGTRLTVT.

The rearrangement uses TRBV28 and TRBJ2-2, with 8 positions matching TRBD2. From germline, CDR1 is MDHEN and CDR2 SYDVKM. Trimming at V came to 0 bases and at J to 2 bases, leaving 11 bases not matched to a gene. The CDR3 runs 19 residues. Here the CDR3 reads CASSLWKVGAGGNTGELFF. In DNA, the CDR3 is TGTGCCAGCAGTTTATGGAAAGTGGGGGCGGGAGGTAACACCGGGGAGCTGTTTTTT.

The chain is built from TRBV27 and TRBJ2-7; 7 bases match TRBD1. The CDR3 runs to 13 residues. Germline-derived CDR1 and CDR2 are MNHEY and SMNVEV (reference sequence). The V gene end was trimmed by 5 bases and the J gene end by 2 bases; junction bases not matched to a gene: 3. This CDR3 reads CASSVGQAYEQYF. DNA of the CDR3: TGTGCCAGCAGTGTTGGACAGGCCTACGAGCAGTACTTC.

The V gene is TRBV7-2, the J gene TRBJ2-3; TRBD1 might be the D (6 bases). The CDR3 length is 16 residues. Deletions cut 5 bases from V and 4 bases from J, with 19 bases between. Germline V gene data show CDR1 as SGHTA and CDR2 as FQGNSA. As DNA, the CDR3 is TGTGCCAGCAGCCCCCCACTAGGGACACAGGCAGATACGCAGTATTTT. Its protein is CASSPPLGTQADTQYF.

This clone showed up just a few times. The chain combines TRBV11-2 with TRBJ2-1, with TRBD2 identical over 7 bases. The CDR3 has 15 residues. Germline values: CDR1 SGHAT, CDR2 FQNNGV. V lost 5 bases and J lost 6; bases outside the gene matches: 10. CDR3 DNA: TGTGCCAGCAGCCAAGGGTCAGGCGGGAGCAATGAGCAGTTCTTC. Translated: CASSQGSGGSNEQFF.

This sequence joins TRBV27 and TRBJ1-2, with D possibly matching TRBD1 (5 bases). Germline lookup yields CDR1 MNHEY and CDR2 SMNVEV (reference sequence). Trimming took 5 bases from V and 1 from J, leaving 17 bases between them. This CDR3 contains 16 residues. The chain's CDR3 is CASSLTGGNINYGYTF. CDR3 bases: TGTGCCAGCAGTCTAACCGGGGGAAACATTAACTATGGCTACACCTTC.

The chain recombines TRBV5-5 with TRBJ2-7; a possible D gene is TRBD1 (6 bases). Germline V gene lookup returns CDR1 SGHKS and CDR2 YYEKEE (reference sequence). Trimming left V 2 bases short and J 3 bases short, with 9 bases between. The CDR3 sequence is 13 residues long. The CDR3 spells CASSFGDNYEQYV. CDR3 nucleotide sequence: TGTGCCAGCAGCTTTGGGGACAACTACGAGCAGTACGTC.

The chain carries TRBV18 and TRBJ1-1, with D maybe TRBD1 (5 bases). This CDR3 region has 17 residues. Germline V gives CDR1 KGHSH, CDR2 LQKENI. Trimming stripped 3 bases from V and 0 bases from J, with 17 bases between. CDR3 coding DNA: TGTGCCAGCTCACCGGACACCTCTAAGGCGGTGAACACTGAAGCTTTCTTT. Its protein is CASSPDTSKAVNTEAFF.

This sequence joins TRBV10-1 and TRBJ2-2; 10 bases line up with TRBD2. Germline V gives CDR1 WNHNN, CDR2 SYGVQD (reference sequence). This CDR3 has 15 residues. Losses at the gene ends were 6 bases for V and 7 bases for J; bases not matched to a gene: 8. Here the CDR3 reads CASSPLAGVVGELFF. DNA for the CDR3: TGCGCCAGCAGCCCTCTAGCGGGAGTGGTCGGGGAGCTGTTTTTT.

CDR3 DNA: TGTGCCATACAGCGGGAGTTAGGGACAGATACGCAGTATTTT. Translation gives CAIQRELGTDTQYF. The chain couples TRBV28 to TRBJ2-3, with 8 bases aligning to TRBD2. Unmatched junction bases numbered 9, after V lost 10 bases and J lost 3 bases. The CDR3 has 14 amino acids. The germline V gene has CDR1 MDHEN and CDR2 SYDVKM.

This chain connects TRBV5-1 to TRBJ2-2, with 8 bases matching TRBD1. The CDR3 contains 19 residues. Germline lookup yields CDR1 SGHRS and CDR2 YFSETQ. V trimming: 4 bases; J trimming: 1 base; junction bases outside the gene matches: 15. The CDR3 spells CASSRGPQGVTGNTGELFF. CDR3 nucleotides: TGCGCCAGCAGCCGCGGGCCACAGGGGGTTACGGGGAACACCGGGGAGCTGTTTTTT.

The J gene is TRBJ1-2, the V gene TRBV5-4; D is perhaps TRBD1 (6 bases). The CDR3 covers 15 residues. Germline V gene data show CDR1 as SGHNT and CDR2 as YYREEE (reference sequence). V dropped 3 bases and J dropped 4 bases, with 16 bases sitting between them. In nucleotides, the CDR3 is TGTGCCAGCAGCTCGAACCAGGGGAATAGCTATGGCTACACCTTC. Translated: CASSSNQGNSYGYTF.